The rows below give T cell receptor beta chains drawn from one sample of a study of shared clonotypes between healthy human individuals. Clones were read by immunoSEQ multiplex PCR, and TCRdb kept only the in-frame ones, dropping some. The sample includes around 2,000,000 clones, 85% to 95% of them seen just once. Sequencing was done on a sample of naive CD4+ T cells sorted from blood. The receptors shown here come from a man between 18 and 35 years old in good health. Each CDR3 is given with its conserved first and last residue. D genes are given only for firm matches. Not all rows give a size; the values are once, few, many and, for expanded clones, a class.

>TRBJ1-5|-|TRBV5-4|-
TGTGCCAGCACTCCGGAGCAGCCCCAGCATTTT
CASTPEQPQHF
>TRBJ2-1|-|TRBV7-6|-
TGTGCCAGCAGCTTAGACGGAAATGAGCAGTTCTTC
CASSLDGNEQFF
>TRBJ2-5|-|TRBV25-1|TRBD2
TGTGCCAGCAGTCTCTCGGGAGGCCCGGGGACCCAGTACTTC
CASSLSGGPGTQYF
>TRBJ1-5|-|TRBV7-2|-
TGTGCCAGCAGCTCCAGATACGGCAATCAGCCCCAGCATTTT
CASSSRYGNQPQHF
>TRBJ1-5|-|TRBV5-8|-
TGTGCCAGCAGCTTGGCGGGTCCGTATCAGCCCCAGCATTTT
CASSLAGPYQPQHF
>TRBJ2-1|-|TRBV13|-
TGTGCCAGCAGCTACCGAGGAAGGGTGAGCCTCCGAAATGAGCAGTTCTTC
CASSYRGRVSLRNEQFF
>TRBJ2-4|-|TRBV28|-
TGTGCCAGCAGCCAGAACCCCACCAAAAACATTCAGTACTTC
CASSQNPTKNIQYF
>TRBJ1-6|once|TRBV7-6|-
TGTGCCAGCAGCCCCGGGGTTGGGGGGGCTGATTCACCCCTCCACTTT
CASSPGVGGADSPLHF
>TRBJ2-3|-|TRBV11-2|-
TGTGCCAGCACCGACACAGATACGCAGTATTTT
CASTDTDTQYF
>TRBJ2-7|-|TRBV6-5|-
TGTGCCAGCAGTTACTCGAGTCTGGGGCAGACATACGAGCAGTACTTC
CASSYSSLGQTYEQYF
>TRBJ1-1|-|TRBV7-9|TRBD1
TGTGCCAGCAGCGTGGGACAGGTGAACACTGAAGCTTTCTTT
CASSVGQVNTEAFF
>TRBJ1-1|-|TRBV6-5|-
TGTGCCAGCAGTTACGATCCGGGGTCGACTGAAGCTTTCTTT
CASSYDPGSTEAFF
>TRBJ2-2|-|TRBV29-1|-
TGCAGCGTTGTAGCCATACGAGGCACCGGGGAGCTGTTTTTT
CSVVAIRGTGELFF
>TRBJ1-2|-|TRBV5-1|TRBD1
TGCGCCAGCAGCCAAGGTCCCGGGACAGGTGGCTACACCTTC
CASSQGPGTGGYTF